This T cell receptor (beta chain) was found in a study of identical twins. Study-level results: Weaker excess sharing between twins was seen in beta out-of-frame sequences.

This CDR3 has 14 residues. Trimming shortened V by 3 bases and J by 0 bases, and 5 bases separated the two germline ends. Germline V lookup: CDR1 SGHDN, CDR2 FVKESK. A template switching step contributed a universal primer site, while unique molecular identifiers were present in the cDNA. TCRdb itself ran the 5' RACE reads through MiXCR, one entry per CDR3 protein. The sample lists 690,000 or so distinct CDR3 sequences; approximately 9% were seen once. Details on this clonotype: Its matching antigen is unknown.

A further study also used this sample, focusing on yellow fever vaccine responses in identical twins.

Material: PBMCs. The gene calls are TRBV14 and TRBJ2-2; D is unresolved. This clonotype was obtained from a woman aged 18-29 years in good health. The CDR3 DNA sequence: TGTGCCAGCAGCCAGTCAGCGAACACCGGGGAGCTGTTTTTT. As protein: CASSQSANTGELFF.